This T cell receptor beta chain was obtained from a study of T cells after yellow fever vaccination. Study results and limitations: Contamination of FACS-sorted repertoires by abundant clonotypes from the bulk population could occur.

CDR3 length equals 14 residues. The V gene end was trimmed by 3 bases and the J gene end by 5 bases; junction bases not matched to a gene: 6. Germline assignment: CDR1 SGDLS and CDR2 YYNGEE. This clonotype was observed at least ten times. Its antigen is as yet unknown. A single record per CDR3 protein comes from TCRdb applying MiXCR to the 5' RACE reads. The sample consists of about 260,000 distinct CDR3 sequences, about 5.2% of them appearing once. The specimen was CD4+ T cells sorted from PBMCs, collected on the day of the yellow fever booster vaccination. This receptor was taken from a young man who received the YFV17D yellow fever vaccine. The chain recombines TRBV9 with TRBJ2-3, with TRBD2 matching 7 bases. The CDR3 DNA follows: TGTGCCAGCAGCGCGTTGGGGGGGATAGATACGCAGTATTTT. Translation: CASSALGGIDTQYF. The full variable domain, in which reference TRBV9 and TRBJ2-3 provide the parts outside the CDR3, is DSGVTQTPKHLITATGQRVTLRCSPRSGDLSVYWYQQSLDQGLQFLIQYYNGEERAKGNILERFSAQQFPDLHSELNLSSLELGDSALYFCASSALGGIDTQYFGPGTRLTVL.